The clone carrying this TCR beta chain came up a few times. Constant-region reverse primers amplified full-length variable regions, followed by semi-nested Nested Universal Primer A PCR. TCRdb fed the 5' RACE reads into MiXCR, producing one record per CDR3 protein. This sample yields some 6,300 distinct CDR3 sequences, of which approximately 55% are seen a single time; approximately 3% belongs to the top ten. Between the trimmed V and J ends, which lost 10 bases and 0 bases, there was a span of 12 bases. Germline CDR1 is MNHNY and CDR2 is SVGAGI (reference sequence). There are 13 residues in the CDR3.

This chain connects TRBV6-6 to TRBJ1-1; D is ambiguous. Sequencing used naive CD4+ T cells sorted from a lymph node. Subset here: naive CD4+ T cells, CD4+CD45RA+CD25-. This clonotype was sampled from a female donor with breast cancer. CDR3 DNA sequence: TGTGCCATACAACGGGAGATGAACACTGAAGCTTTCTTT. This translates into CAIQREMNTEAFF.